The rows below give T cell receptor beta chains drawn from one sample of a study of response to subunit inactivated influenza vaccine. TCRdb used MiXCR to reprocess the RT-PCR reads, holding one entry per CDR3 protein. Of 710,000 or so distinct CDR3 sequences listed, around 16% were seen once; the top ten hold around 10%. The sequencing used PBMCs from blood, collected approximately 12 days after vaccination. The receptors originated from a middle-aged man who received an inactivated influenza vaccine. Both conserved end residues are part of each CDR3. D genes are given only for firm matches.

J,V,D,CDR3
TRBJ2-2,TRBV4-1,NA,CASSREGPRGTGELFF
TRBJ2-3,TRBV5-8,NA,CASRAGIDTDTQYF
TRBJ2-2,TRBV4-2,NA,CASSQETTGELFF
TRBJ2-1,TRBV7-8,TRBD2,CASRQGLAGDSYNEQFF
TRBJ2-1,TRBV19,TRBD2,CASSTSGGAGNEQFF
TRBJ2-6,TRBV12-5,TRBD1,CASGNDRGYGANVLTF
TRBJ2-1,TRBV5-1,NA,CASSPGPASYNEQFF
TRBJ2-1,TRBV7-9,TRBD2,CASDKGLAGVSEQFF
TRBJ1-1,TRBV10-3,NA,CAISPGTLNTEAFF
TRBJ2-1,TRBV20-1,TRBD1,CSARPPTGLTEQFF
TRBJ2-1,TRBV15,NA,CATSSDGSSYNEQFF
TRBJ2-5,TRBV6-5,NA,CASSYKPPGPRPQETQYF
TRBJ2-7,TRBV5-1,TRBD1,CASSLGQGANEQYF
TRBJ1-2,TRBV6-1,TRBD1,CASSGDSPYYGYTF
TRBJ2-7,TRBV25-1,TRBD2,CASSEYKAGGYEQYF
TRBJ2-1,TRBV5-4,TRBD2,CASSRLSGRALDNEQFF
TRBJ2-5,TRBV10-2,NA,CASSEDRRTQYF